The 13 T cell receptor beta chains presented below share a single source sample, sequenced in a study of cytomegalovirus exposure and HLA in healthy donors. The primer mix had 60 Vbeta and 13 Jbeta primers. Sequenced by immunoSEQ multiplex PCR; TCRdb stores in-frame clones only, minus some. The table lists under 200,000 clones, 70% to 90% of them singletons, with 6% to 9% in the top ten. The sequencing input was PBMCs. The receptors stem from a woman aged 30 to 39 in good health and CMV-seropositive.

The chain combines TRBV6-6 with TRBJ2-7, with TRBD1 matching over 7 bases. The J segment lost 3 bases and the V segment lost 1 base, leaving 3 bases of the junction unmatched. This CDR3 is built from 14 residues. CDR1 is MNHNY and CDR2 is SVGAGI in the germline V gene (reference sequence). The chain's CDR3 is CASSYFGDSYEQYF. DNA of the CDR3: TGTGCCAGCAGTTACTTCGGGGACAGCTACGAGCAGTACTTC.

V and J are TRBV25-1 and TRBJ2-7; 7 positions agree with TRBD1. This CDR3 contains 14 residues. V trimming: 5 bases; J trimming: 4 bases; junction bases outside the gene matches: 8. Germline V CDR1 and CDR2: MGHDK, SYGVNS. This chain's CDR3 is CASSLQGSLYEQYF. Here the CDR3 DNA reads TGTGCCAGCAGTCTACAGGGGTCCTTATACGAGCAGTACTTC.

CDR3 sequence: CASSPSGGGETQYF. The DNA for the CDR3 is TGTGCCAGCAGCCCGAGCGGGGGCGGGGAGACCCAGTACTTC. The chain couples TRBV7-3 to TRBJ2-5; 8 nucleotides align to TRBD2. V lost 5 bases, J lost 5 bases, and 7 bases stayed unmatched. CDR1 and CDR2 (germline): SGHTA, FQGTGA. This CDR3 is 14 amino acids long. Together with reference TRBV7-3 and TRBJ2-5, the CDR3 gives the full variable domain: GAGVSQTPSNKVTEKGKYVELRCDPISGHTALYWYRQSLGQGPEFLIYFQGTGAADDSGLPNDRFFAVRPEGSVSTLKIQRTERGDSAVYLCASSPSGGGETQYFGPGTRLLVL.

This clone was recorded a few times. The genes are TRBV25-1 and TRBJ2-2; 10 nucleotides align to TRBD1. Germline V gene data show CDR1 as MGHDK and CDR2 as SYGVNS. The trim removed 2 bases at V and 5 bases at J, leaving 8 bases unmatched. The CDR3 totals 17 residues. DNA of the CDR3: TGTGCCAGCAGTGAAAGCCGGGACAGGGGATATACCGGGGAGCTGTTTTTT. Translating it yields CASSESRDRGYTGELFF.

The J gene is TRBJ2-7, the V gene TRBV5-4; 8 positions agree with TRBD2. The CDR3 runs 15 residues. Germline trimming cut 3 bases from V and 0 bases from J; bases unmatched to any gene: 5. Germline V gene data show CDR1 as SGHNT and CDR2 as YYREEE (reference sequence). The CDR3 sequence is CASSSNGGGSYEQYF. CDR3 sequence (DNA): TGTGCCAGCAGCTCGAACGGGGGGGGCTCCTACGAGCAGTACTTC.

The genes are TRBV9 and TRBJ1-6; 7 bases line up with TRBD1. The CDR3 sequence is 16 residues long. Looked up from germline, CDR1 is SGDLS and CDR2 is YYNGEE. The V segment lost 7 bases and the J segment 7 bases; nucleotides outside the gene matches: 14. CDR3 DNA sequence: TGTGCCAGCGGTATTAAGGGGGCTTCCATCAATTCACCCCTCCACTTT. This encodes CASGIKGASINSPLHF.

This chain joins TRBV6-4 and TRBJ2-2, with 7 bases identical to TRBD1. The CDR3 contains 16 residues. V lost 2 bases and J lost 2; bases outside the gene matches: 5. The germline gives CDR1 MRHNA, CDR2 SNTAGT. The CDR3 bases are TGTGCCAGCAGTGACACAGGGGAAAGCAACACCGGGGAGCTGTTTTTT. The encoded protein is CASSDTGESNTGELFF.

This chain uses TRBV2 with TRBJ2-7, with 7 bases that match TRBD2. With 7 bases clipped from V and 3 bases from J, the junction kept 3 bases outside the gene matches. The CDR3 spans 12 residues. In germline, CDR1 is SNHLY, CDR2 FYNNEI. CDR3 sequence (DNA): TGTGCCAGCATCGGGGAGGGCTACGAGCAGTACTTC. This gives the protein CASIGEGYEQYF.

This clone was seen a single time. V and J are TRBV5-4 and TRBJ1-2, with 7 nucleotides matching TRBD1. After removal of 9 bases from V and 6 bases from J, the junction contained 8 bases not matched to a gene. CDR1 SGHNT and CDR2 YYREEE come from the germline V gene (reference sequence). This CDR3 comprises 12 residues. The CDR3 protein is CATTLTGNGYTF. CDR3 coding DNA: TGTGCCACCACCCTGACAGGGAATGGCTACACCTTC.

The chain uses TRBV7-9 and TRBJ1-2, with 9 bases lining up with TRBD1. The germline gives CDR1 SEHNR, CDR2 FQNEAQ (reference sequence). This CDR3 is built from 14 residues. Unmatched junction bases numbered 6, after V lost 5 bases and J lost 5 bases. CDR3 coding DNA: TGTGCCAGCAGCCCAGCGGGACAGGGTTATGGCTACACCTTC. As protein: CASSPAGQGYGYTF.

The chain has TRBV7-2 and TRBJ1-2, with TRBD1 as a possible D gene (6 bases). The germline V and J ends were trimmed by 3 bases and 2 bases, with 10 bases remaining between them. CDR3 length equals 14 residues. The germline V gene has CDR1 SGHTA and CDR2 FQGNSA. In DNA form, the CDR3 reads TGTGCCAGCAGCTTTCTTGGACAGAACTATGGCTACACCTTC. It translates to CASSFLGQNYGYTF.

The chain recombines TRBV15 with TRBJ2-2, with 7 bases lining up with TRBD2. Trimming cost V 4 bases and J 1 base; bases outside gene matches: 15. Germline V gives CDR1 LNHNV, CDR2 YYDKDF (reference sequence). The length of the CDR3 is 19 residues. The CDR3 bases are TGTGCCACCAGCAACTCCCGGGAGGCGGGCTGGCGGAACACCGGGGAGCTGTTTTTT. This codes for CATSNSREAGWRNTGELFF.

The J gene is TRBJ1-6, the V gene TRBV27; no clear D. This CDR3 has 14 amino acids. Germline V gene data show CDR1 as MNHEY and CDR2 as SMNVEV (reference sequence). V dropped 3 bases and J dropped 8 bases, with 11 bases sitting between them. CDR3 nucleotide sequence: TGTGCCAGCAGTTTGTTGAAGAGTGATTCACCCCTCCACTTT. Protein: CASSLLKSDSPLHF.